This TCR beta chain originates from a study of shared clonotypes between healthy human individuals (dated by TCRdb to 2018 to 2021). For context, the study as a whole: A couple of women and three men aged 18 to 49 years were included in the cohort. For each donor, CD4 naive and CD4 memory were each run on three plates, CD8 naive on two plates, and CD8 memory on one plate. The study deeply sequenced blood TCR repertoires of five healthy adults to estimate repertoire size and the extent of clonotype sharing between individuals. To increase sequencing depth and limit assay-specific biases, TCR repertoire library preparation and sequencing were carried out by different laboratories using diverse techniques. Per donor, leukapheresis produced somewhere between about 0.94 and 9 billion PBMCs. Results and caveats for the whole study, not just this receptor: Estimated clonotype richness was generally larger for naive than for memory subsets. About 5% of naive CD4, 3% to 3.5% of naive CD8, roughly 2.5% of memory CD4, and 0.4% of memory CD8 clonotypes were shared across several donors. Because the study included a small number of donors, the genetic and exposure-history diversity represented was limited. Based on pairwise subsampling, the degree of clonotype sharing among donors was expected to be affected by sequencing depth. Only blood was sampled, and tissue TCR repertoires likely differ from those in blood. Higher generation probabilities were observed for clonotypes shared by all four sorted-subset donors than for non-shared clonotypes. Rarefaction of sorted-subset datasets indicated incomplete sequencing despite the large sequencing depth.

To note about this clone: This receptor's antigen is unknown. No clone much larger than this one lies a single base away; base qualities are absent.

TCR CDR3 regions were amplified from genomic DNA by multiplex PCR using the deep immunoSEQ assay. Extracted genomic DNA from each cell subset was distributed evenly across all wells of several immunoSEQ 96-well plates, and each plate was treated as a replicate. For sorted subsets, around 0.2 ug of genomic DNA, equivalent to tens of thousands of T cell genomes, went into each replicate PCR. Purified libraries were quantified with a Qubit 3.0 fluorometer, sized on a Bioanalyzer 2100, and re-quantified with the KAPA Library Quantification kit. Every immunoSEQ 96-well plate was sequenced on a separate single-read 150-cycle Illumina NextSeq 550 flow cell. The source study handled its data this way. The immunoSEQ output contained only junctional sequences without quality scores, so filtering could not match that applied to full-length reads. To assign V/J genes and CDR3, sequences were annotated using PyIR, a Python wrapper for IgBLAST v1.9, with IMGT germline references. Reads were filtered out if the reads had weak V/J assignments (E-value above 1e-6), no CDR3, stop codons, out-of-frame junctions, or ambiguous translated residues. A V3J clonotype was defined by an identical inferred V gene, J gene, and CDR3 amino acid sequence. The percentage overlap between two repertoires was calculated by dividing the number of shared unique clonotypes by the size of the smaller repertoire. Repertoire richness was assessed with RTK rarefaction, the Chao1 estimator, and Recon v2.1 estimates of unobserved clonotypes. Generation probabilities were computed with OLGA for all TCRbeta clonotypes obtained by the gDNA method from several donors. In its TCRdb copy, this immuneACCESS table keeps in-frame sequences only and misses some clones. Where compared with another copy, unresolved V genes explain less than half of these, and the others have no known cause. The V and J calls and clone size were taken over from that table, and D and trimming were inferred from the DNA. Recorded for this sample are some 2.3 million clones; over 85% of them occurred a single time. The ten largest make up 0.39% of the sample.

From the germline V gene (reference sequence), CDR1 is SGHAT and CDR2 is FQDESV. The CDR3 measures 15 amino acids from cysteine to phenylalanine. Solely the CDR3 DNA is kept, with 45 bases framed from the first base. Compared with germline, V lacks 7 bases and J lacks 4 bases; bases without a gene match: 9. Healthy HIV-negative adults with no recently reported acute infections or vaccinations were included as donors. Every donor was a Caucasian adult residing in Nashville, Tennessee, USA. Magnetic negative selection was used to enrich CD4+ T cells, after which naive cells were positively selected on CD45RA and the negative fraction became the memory subset. After blood collection by leukapheresis, PBMCs were isolated using Ficoll-Histopaque density gradient centrifugation and then cryopreserved in the vapor phase of liquid nitrogen. Purity and quantity of every magnetically sorted T cell population were checked by analytical flow cytometry. Genomic DNA was isolated from every sorted fraction and measured by UV absorbance on a Nanodrop 2000c.

Sequenced: naive CD4+ T cells from PBMCs. The cell subset or site label, as the study defines it: CD45RA+ positively selected. The chain employs TRBV11-1 and TRBJ2-7; the central 11 bases match TRBD2. This clonotype originated in a man aged 18 to 29 in good health. Some clones in this sample may be carry-over from other donors' samples. The sequenced DNA: TGTGCCAGCATCCCAACTAGCGGGAGTGAATACGAGCAGTACTTC. It codes for CASIPTSGSEYEQYF.